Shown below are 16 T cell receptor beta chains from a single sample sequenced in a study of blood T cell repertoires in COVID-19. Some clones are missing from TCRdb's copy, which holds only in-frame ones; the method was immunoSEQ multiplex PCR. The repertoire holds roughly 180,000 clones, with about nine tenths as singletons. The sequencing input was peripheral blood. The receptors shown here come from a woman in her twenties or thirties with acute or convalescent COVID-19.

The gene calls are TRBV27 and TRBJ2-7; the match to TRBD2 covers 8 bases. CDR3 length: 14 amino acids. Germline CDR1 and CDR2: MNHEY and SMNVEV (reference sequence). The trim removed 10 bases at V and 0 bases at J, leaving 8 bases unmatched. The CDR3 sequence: CATPGGTYSYEQYF. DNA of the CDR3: TGTGCCACCCCGGGGGGGACCTACTCCTACGAGCAGTACTTC.

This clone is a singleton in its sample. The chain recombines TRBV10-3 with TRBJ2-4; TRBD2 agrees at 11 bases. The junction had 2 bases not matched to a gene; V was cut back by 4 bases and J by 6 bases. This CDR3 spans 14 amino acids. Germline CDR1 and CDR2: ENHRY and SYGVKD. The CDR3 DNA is TGTGCCATCAGTGCTGGACTAGCGGGAAACATTCAGTACTTC. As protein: CAISAGLAGNIQYF.

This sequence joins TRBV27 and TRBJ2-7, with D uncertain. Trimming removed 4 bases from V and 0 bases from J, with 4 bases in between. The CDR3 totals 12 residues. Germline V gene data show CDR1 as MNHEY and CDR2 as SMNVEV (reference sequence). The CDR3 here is CASSSGSYEQYF. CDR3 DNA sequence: TGTGCCAGCAGTTCGGGCTCCTACGAGCAGTACTTC.

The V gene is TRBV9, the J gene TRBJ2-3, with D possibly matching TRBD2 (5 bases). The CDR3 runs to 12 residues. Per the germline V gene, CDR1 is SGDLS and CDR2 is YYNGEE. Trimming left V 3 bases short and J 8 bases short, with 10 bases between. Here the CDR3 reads CASSADYATQYF. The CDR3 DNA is TGTGCCAGCAGCGCCGACTACGCTACGCAGTATTTT. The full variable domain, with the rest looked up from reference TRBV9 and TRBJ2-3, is DSGVTQTPKHLITATGQRVTLRCSPRSGDLSVYWYQQSLDQGLQFLIQYYNGEERAKGNILERFSAQQFPDLHSELNLSSLELGDSALYFCASSADYATQYFGPGTRLTVL.

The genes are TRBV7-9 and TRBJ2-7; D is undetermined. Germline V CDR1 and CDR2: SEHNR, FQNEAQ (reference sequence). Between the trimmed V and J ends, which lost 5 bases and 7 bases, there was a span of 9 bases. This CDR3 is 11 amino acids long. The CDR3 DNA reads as TGTGCCAGCAGCGCTTATCGGGAGCAGTACTTC. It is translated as CASSAYREQYF.

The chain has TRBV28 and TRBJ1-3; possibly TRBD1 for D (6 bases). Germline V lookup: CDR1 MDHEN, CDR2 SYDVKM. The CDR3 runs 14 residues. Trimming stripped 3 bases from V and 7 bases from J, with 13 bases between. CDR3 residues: CASSFNPQGNTIYF. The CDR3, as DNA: TGTGCCAGCAGTTTTAATCCCCAGGGGAACACCATATATTTT.

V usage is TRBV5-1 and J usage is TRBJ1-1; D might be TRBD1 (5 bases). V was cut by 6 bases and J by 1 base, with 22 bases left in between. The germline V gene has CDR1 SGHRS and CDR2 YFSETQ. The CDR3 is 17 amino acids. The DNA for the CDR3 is TGCGCCAGCAAGGCGGCCGTAGGGGCCATGGGGAACACTGAAGCTTTCTTT. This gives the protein CASKAAVGAMGNTEAFF.

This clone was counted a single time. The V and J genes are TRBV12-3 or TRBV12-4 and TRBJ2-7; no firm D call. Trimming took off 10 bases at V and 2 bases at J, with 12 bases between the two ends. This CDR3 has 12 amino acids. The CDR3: CATSRLPYEQYF. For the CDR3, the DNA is TGTGCCACCAGCAGACTTCCCTACGAGCAGTACTTC.

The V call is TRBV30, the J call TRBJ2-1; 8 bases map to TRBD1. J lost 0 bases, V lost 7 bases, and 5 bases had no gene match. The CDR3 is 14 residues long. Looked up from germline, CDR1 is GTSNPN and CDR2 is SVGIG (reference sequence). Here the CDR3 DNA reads TGTGCCTTAGACAGGGGATACTCCTACAATGAGCAGTTCTTC. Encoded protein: CALDRGYSYNEQFF.

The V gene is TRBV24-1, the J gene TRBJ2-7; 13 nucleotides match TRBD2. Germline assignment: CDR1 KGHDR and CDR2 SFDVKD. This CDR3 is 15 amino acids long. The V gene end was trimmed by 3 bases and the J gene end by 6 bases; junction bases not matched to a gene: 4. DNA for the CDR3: TGTGCCACCAGTGATCCCGGGACTAGCGGGACCGAGCAGTACTTC. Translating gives CATSDPGTSGTEQYF.

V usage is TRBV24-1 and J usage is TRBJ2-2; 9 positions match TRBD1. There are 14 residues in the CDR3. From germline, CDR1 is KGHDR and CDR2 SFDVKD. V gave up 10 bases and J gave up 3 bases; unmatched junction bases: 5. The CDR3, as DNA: TGTGCCACACAGGGGGCGCTCGACACCGGGGAGCTGTTTTTT. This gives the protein CATQGALDTGELFF.

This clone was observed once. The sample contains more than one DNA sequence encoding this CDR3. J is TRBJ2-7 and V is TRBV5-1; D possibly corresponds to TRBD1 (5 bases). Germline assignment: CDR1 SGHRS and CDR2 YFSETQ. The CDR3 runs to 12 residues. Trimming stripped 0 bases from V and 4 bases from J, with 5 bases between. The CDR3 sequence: CASSLDRYEQYF. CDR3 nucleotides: TGCGCCAGCAGCTTGGACAGGTACGAGCAGTACTTC.

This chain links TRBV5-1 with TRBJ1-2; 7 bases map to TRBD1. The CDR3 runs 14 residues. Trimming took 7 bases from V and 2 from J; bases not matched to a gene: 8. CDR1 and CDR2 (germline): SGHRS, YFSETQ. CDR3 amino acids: CASHTGTANYGYTF. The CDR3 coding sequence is TGCGCCAGCCATACCGGGACAGCAAACTATGGCTACACCTTC.

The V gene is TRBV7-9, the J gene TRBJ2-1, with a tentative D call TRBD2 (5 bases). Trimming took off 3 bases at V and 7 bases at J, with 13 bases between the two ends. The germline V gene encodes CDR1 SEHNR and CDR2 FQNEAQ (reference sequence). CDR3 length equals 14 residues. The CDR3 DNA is TGTGCCAGCAGCTTTCAGGCGGGCACGAATGAGCAGTTCTTC. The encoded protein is CASSFQAGTNEQFF.

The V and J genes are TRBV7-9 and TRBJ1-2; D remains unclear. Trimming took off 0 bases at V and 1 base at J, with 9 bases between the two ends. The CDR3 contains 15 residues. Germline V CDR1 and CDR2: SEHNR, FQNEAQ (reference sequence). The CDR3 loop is CASSLAGSVNYGYTF. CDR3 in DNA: TGTGCCAGCAGCTTAGCTGGCAGCGTTAACTATGGCTACACCTTC.

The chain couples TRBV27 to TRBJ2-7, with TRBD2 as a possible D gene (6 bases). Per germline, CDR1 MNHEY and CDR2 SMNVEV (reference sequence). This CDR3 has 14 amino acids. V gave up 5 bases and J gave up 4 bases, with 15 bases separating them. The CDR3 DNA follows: TGTGCCAGCAGTGCCCTGGCGGAGGGTTACGAGCAGTACTTC. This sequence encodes CASSALAEGYEQYF.